This T cell receptor (beta chain) appears in the sequencing data of a study of technical replicates of blood from a handful of donors. Trimming removed 5 bases at V and 6 bases at J, with 14 bases between. The CDR3 is made up of 14 amino acids. Germline CDR1 is SGHAT and CDR2 is FQDESV (reference sequence). TCRdb's copy holds only in-frame clones and misses some; the assay was immunoSEQ multiplex PCR. This table holds some 60,000 clones, over 75% found once. The chain links TRBV11-1 to TRBJ2-1; possibly TRBD2 for D (6 bases). Sequencing was done on a sample of PBMCs. This clonotype originated in a human donor in good health. Some clones in this sample may be carry-over from other donors' samples. The CDR3 spells CASSPRGAGNEQFF. CDR3 in DNA: TGTGCCAGCAGCCCACGGGGAGCGGGCAATGAGCAGTTCTTC.